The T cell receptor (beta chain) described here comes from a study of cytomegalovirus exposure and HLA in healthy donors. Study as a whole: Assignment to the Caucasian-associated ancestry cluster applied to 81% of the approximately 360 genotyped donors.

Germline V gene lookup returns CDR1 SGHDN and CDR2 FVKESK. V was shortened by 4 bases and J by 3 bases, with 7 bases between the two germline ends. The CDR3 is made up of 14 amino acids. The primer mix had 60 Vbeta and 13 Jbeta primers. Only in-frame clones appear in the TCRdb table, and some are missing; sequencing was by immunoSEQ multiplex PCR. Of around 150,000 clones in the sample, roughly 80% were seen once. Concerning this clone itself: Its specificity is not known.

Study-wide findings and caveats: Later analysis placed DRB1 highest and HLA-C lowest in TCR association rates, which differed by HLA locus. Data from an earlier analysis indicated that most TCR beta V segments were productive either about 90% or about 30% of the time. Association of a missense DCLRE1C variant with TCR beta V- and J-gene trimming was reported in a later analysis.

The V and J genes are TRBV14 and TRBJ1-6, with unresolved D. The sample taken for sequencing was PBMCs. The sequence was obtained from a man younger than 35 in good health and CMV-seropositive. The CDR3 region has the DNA TGTGCCAGCAGCCTCCAGTACTATAATTCACCCCTCCACTTT. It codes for CASSLQYYNSPLHF.